This T cell receptor (beta chain) comes out of a study of T cell responses to AZD1222 COVID-19 vaccine. TCRdb's table, derived via immunoSEQ multiplex PCR, lists solely in-frame clones and lacks some. The repertoire holds about 180,000 clones, with approximately 86% as singletons. V dropped 0 bases and J dropped 4 bases, with 9 bases sitting between them. This CDR3 is 14 amino acids long. Germline CDR1 SGHNT, CDR2 YENEEA. This clone appeared a single time. This chain uses TRBV11-3 with TRBJ1-1, with D unresolved. The sample in question was peripheral blood, obtained on day 0 of AZD1222 vaccination. This receptor was identified in an adult in good health. The CDR3 loop reads CASSLDGRSTEAFF. The DNA for the CDR3 is TGTGCCAGCAGCTTAGATGGCAGGAGCACTGAAGCTTTCTTT. Full variable domain (remainder filled in from reference TRBV11-3 and TRBJ1-1): EAGVVQSPRYKIIEKKQPVAFWCNPISGHNTLYWYLQNLGQGPELLIRYENEEAVDDSQLPKDRFSAERLKGVDSTLKIQPAELGDSAVYLCASSLDGRSTEAFFGQGTRLTVV.